This is a list of T cell receptor beta chains from one sample in a study of blood T cell repertoires in COVID-19. Generated by immunoSEQ multiplex PCR, the TCRdb table keeps only in-frame clones and is missing some. The sample has 25,000 to 35,000 clones; roughly 90% are singletons. The specimen sequenced was peripheral blood. The receptors derive from a man between 65 and 80 years old with active or convalescent COVID-19. Both conserved end residues are part of each CDR3. The D gene is left open where the match is weak. Only part of the rows carry a size: once, few, many, or a class if the clone is expanded.

v_gene	j_gene	d_gene	abundance	CDR3nt	CDR3aa
TRBV7-9	TRBJ1-2	TRBD1	-	TGTGCCAGCAGCGCACAGGGGGCGACCTATGGCTACACCTTC	CASSAQGATYGYTF
TRBV5-1	TRBJ2-3	TRBD2	-	TGCGCCAGCAGAAGAACCGGGACTAGCGGGAGGCCGAGCACAGATACGCAGTATTTT	CASRRTGTSGRPSTDTQYF
TRBV4-2	TRBJ2-5	TRBD2	-	TGTGCCAGCAGCCGACACCCTAGGGCAAGCGGGGGGGGCCAAGAGACCCAGTACTTC	CASSRHPRASGGGQETQYF
TRBV15	TRBJ1-4	-	-	TGTGCCACCAGCAGAGATGACAGCAGTAATGAAAAACTGTTTTTT	CATSRDDSSNEKLFF
TRBV19	TRBJ2-3	-	once	TGTGCCAGTAGTGTGCGGGGCACAGATACGCAGTATTTT	CASSVRGTDTQYF
TRBV28	TRBJ2-1	TRBD2	-	TGTGCCAGCAGTTTAAGTAGCGGGAGACCCCCCCCCTACAATGAGCAGTTCTTC	CASSLSSGRPPPYNEQFF
TRBV19	TRBJ1-2	-	-	TGTGCCAGTAGTATAGTATCGACATCTGGAGGCTACACCTTC	CASSIVSTSGGYTF
TRBV7-8	TRBJ2-1	TRBD2	-	TGTGCCAGCAGCCCCCGTAGCGGGGGGGCAATTGACAATGAGCAGTTCTTC	CASSPRSGGAIDNEQFF
TRBV27	TRBJ1-1	-	-	TGTGCCAGCATTCCCTTGGGCAACCTGAACACTGAAGCTTTCTTT	CASIPLGNLNTEAFF
TRBV13	TRBJ1-3	-	-	TGTGCCAGCAGCTTAGGGTCCCACTCTGGAAACACCATATATTTT	CASSLGSHSGNTIYF
TRBV5-1	TRBJ1-1	TRBD1	-	TGCGCCAGCAGCTTAGGGACAGCGAACACTGAAGCTTTCTTT	CASSLGTANTEAFF
TRBV5-6	TRBJ2-3	-	once	TGTGCCAGCAGCTTGGGGGCTGGGGCGATAAGAGATACGCAGTATTTT	CASSLGAGAIRDTQYF
TRBV10-3	TRBJ2-3	TRBD1	-	TGTGCCATCAGTGGAAGGGGACAGTACACAGATACGCAGTATTTT	CAISGRGQYTDTQYF
TRBV5-1	TRBJ2-7	TRBD1	-	TGCGCCAGCAGCCGCCGCGGGACAGGGGCCTACGAGCAGTACTTC	CASSRRGTGAYEQYF
TRBV7-3	TRBJ2-1	-	-	TGTGCCAGCAGCTTATATGTCCAGGGGCCCCAGCAGGAGCAGTTCTTC	CASSLYVQGPQQEQFF
TRBV6-4	TRBJ2-2	-	-	TGTGCCAACCACTGTAGACAGGACGCGAACACCGGGGAGCTGTTTTTT	CANHCRQDANTGELFF
TRBV7-9	TRBJ2-7	-	-	TGTGCCAGCAGCTTAGCCCCAGTATACGAGCAGTACTTC	CASSLAPVYEQYF
TRBV19	TRBJ1-5	-	-	TGTGCCAGTAGTTCACCGGGAGCAAATCAGCCCCAGCATTTT	CASSSPGANQPQHF
TRBV2	TRBJ2-2	-	-	TGTGCCAGCAGACTAGAGTCCGGGGAGCTGTTTTTT	CASRLESGELFF
TRBV19	TRBJ2-1	-	-	TGTGCCAGTAGTATCGACAGAAACTCCTACAATGAGCAGTTCTTC	CASSIDRNSYNEQFF
TRBV4-3	TRBJ1-5	-	-	TGCGCCAGCAGCCAAGGAAGGGAGGTTAATCAGCCCCAGCATTTT	CASSQGREVNQPQHF
TRBV29-1	TRBJ1-1	TRBD1	-	TGCAGCGTTGGGACAGGGGCGGAAACTGAAGCTTTCTTT	CSVGTGAETEAFF
TRBV2	TRBJ1-5	-	-	TGTGCCAGCACCTCGAGGGGGGGTCAGCCCCAGCATTTT	CASTSRGGQPQHF
TRBV12-3/TRBV12-4	TRBJ1-5	-	few	TGTGCCAGCAGTGGACAGCTTGATCAGCCCCAGCATTTT	CASSGQLDQPQHF
TRBV27	TRBJ2-5	-	-	TGTGCCAGCAGTCGAGGTACGGCGGAGACCCAGTACTTC	CASSRGTAETQYF
TRBV7-2	TRBJ2-7	-	-	TGTGCCAGCAGCTCGACCCCCGGGACACACGAGCAGTACTTC	CASSSTPGTHEQYF
TRBV7-8	TRBJ2-2	-	-	TGTGCCAGCAGCTTAGTACTAGTTTCCACCGGGGAGCTGTTTTTT	CASSLVLVSTGELFF
TRBV4-3	TRBJ2-1	TRBD1	-	TGCGCCAGCAGCCGACAGGGACAGGTAGACAATGAGCAGTTCTTC	CASSRQGQVDNEQFF
TRBV5-1	TRBJ1-1	-	few	TGCGCCAGCAGCTGGGAGGGGGACCAGAAAGCTTTCTTT	CASSWEGDQKAFF
TRBV6-5	TRBJ1-4	TRBD1	once	TGTGCCAGCAGTTACTCGCCAGGGGGCAATGAAAAACTGTTTTTT	CASSYSPGGNEKLFF
TRBV6-6	TRBJ2-3	-	-	TGTGCCAGCAGTTGGTCAGTGGATACGCAGTATTTT	CASSWSVDTQYF
TRBV7-8	TRBJ1-4	TRBD1	-	TGTGCCAGCAGCTTATATACAGGGGAGAGGGTAAAACTGTTTTTT	CASSLYTGERVKLFF
TRBV19	TRBJ1-5	-	-	TGTGCCAGTAGTGCCCCGACGGGGAGCAATCAGCCCCAGCATTTT	CASSAPTGSNQPQHF
TRBV3-1/TRBV3-2	TRBJ1-2	TRBD1	-	TGTGCCAGCAGCCAACAGGGGACAGGGGACTATGGCTACACCTTC	CASSQQGTGDYGYTF
TRBV6-5	TRBJ2-2	-	-	TGTGCCAGCAGGAGTGGGGGGGCAAACACCGGGGAGCTGTTTTTT	CASRSGGANTGELFF
TRBV7-2	TRBJ2-7	TRBD1	-	TGTGCCAGCAGCTTACTGGCGGGACAGGGGGCATACGAGCAGTACTTC	CASSLLAGQGAYEQYF
TRBV4-1	TRBJ2-1	TRBD2	-	TGCGCCAGCAGCCAAGATCAGCGGGGCACGGCCTCCCAGTTCTTC	CASSQDQRGTASQFF
TRBV4-2	TRBJ2-2	TRBD1	-	TGTGCCAGCAGCCAAGATTCCGGGACAGTGCGTGCCGGGGAGCTGTTTTTT	CASSQDSGTVRAGELFF